The rows below give T cell receptor beta chains drawn from one sample of a study of shared clonotypes between healthy human individuals. Data came from immunoSEQ multiplex PCR; TCRdb stores just in-frame clones and leaves some out. This sample carries some 1 million clones, about 75% of them seen once, and the ten largest clones take roughly 1.4%. The sequencing input was memory CD4+ T cells sorted from blood. Every receptor here comes from a man aged 18 to 30 in good health. CDR3s include the opening cysteine and the closing phenylalanine or tryptophan. The D gene is left open where the match is weak. Some rows have no size entry. The others give once, few or many, or a class for an expanded clone.

j_gene | abundance | v_gene | d_gene | CDR3nt | CDR3aa
TRBJ1-4 | NA | TRBV5-6 | TRBD1 | TGTGCCAGCAGCTTGGCCGGGACAGACCTAGAAAAACTGTTTTTT | CASSLAGTDLEKLFF
TRBJ2-5 | NA | TRBV5-1 | TRBD2 | TGCGCCAGCAGCTTGGATTCGCGAGCGGGGTCGGGAGAGACCCAGTACTTC | CASSLDSRAGSGETQYF
TRBJ2-6 | once | TRBV6-6 | NA | TGTGCCAGCAGTTACGGAGAAAATGGGGCCAACGTCCTGACTTTC | CASSYGENGANVLTF
TRBJ1-2 | many | TRBV5-1 | NA | TGCGCCAGCAGCGGACAGAACTATGGCTACACCTTC | CASSGQNYGYTF
TRBJ2-7 | NA | TRBV7-2 | TRBD1 | TGTGCCAGCAGCGCCCAGGGGGACGAGCAGTACTTC | CASSAQGDEQYF
TRBJ1-2 | NA | TRBV29-1 | TRBD1 | TGCAGCGTCGGGACAGGGGGAGACTATGGCTACACCTTC | CSVGTGGDYGYTF
TRBJ2-5 | NA | TRBV5-6 | NA | TGTGCCAGCAGCTTGGGATACATAGGTCAAGAGACCCAGTACTTC | CASSLGYIGQETQYF
TRBJ2-1 | NA | TRBV7-2 | TRBD1 | TGTGCCAGCAGCCGGAACGGACAGGGGGCCTACAATGAGCAGTTCTTC | CASSRNGQGAYNEQFF
TRBJ2-5 | NA | TRBV5-4 | NA | TGTGCCAGCACCTCACCGGGGCGGCAAGAGACCCAGTACTTC | CASTSPGRQETQYF
TRBJ1-2 | NA | TRBV19 | TRBD1 | TGTGCCAGTAGGAGAGGACAGGGGAATGGCTACACCTTC | CASRRGQGNGYTF
TRBJ2-2 | NA | TRBV27 | TRBD1 | TGTGCCAGCAGCCGTAGACAGGGGGCCGGGGAGCTGTTTTTT | CASSRRQGAGELFF
TRBJ2-3 | once | TRBV10-3 | NA | TGTGCCATCAAGATGGCAGGTACGCAGTATTTT | CAIKMAGTQYF
TRBJ2-1 | NA | TRBV7-8 | NA | TGTGCCAGCAGCTTAGTGGCAGGCAATGAGCAGTTCTTC | CASSLVAGNEQFF
TRBJ1-2 | NA | TRBV18 | NA | TGTGCCAGCTCACCCAACAGAGCTAACTATGGCTACACCTTC | CASSPNRANYGYTF
TRBJ2-5 | NA | TRBV7-2 | NA | TGTGCCAGCAGCTTATGGGCTAGTGCTGAGACCCAGTACTTC | CASSLWASAETQYF
TRBJ2-1 | NA | TRBV19 | NA | TGTGCCAGTAGTAAACAAGGTTACCTCAATGAGCAGTTCTTC | CASSKQGYLNEQFF
TRBJ2-5 | NA | TRBV28 | NA | TGTGCCAGCAGTTTAGACTTTGGAAGGGGCCACGATCAAGAGACCCAGTACTTC | CASSLDFGRGHDQETQYF
TRBJ1-6 | NA | TRBV19 | TRBD1 | TGTGCCAGTAGCCCTGGGACAGTCTATGGTCCCCTCCACTTT | CASSPGTVYGPLHF
TRBJ1-5 | NA | TRBV9 | TRBD1 | TGTGCCAGCAGCGTAAGTGGACAGGCGCGTGGTGAGCCCCAGCATTTT | CASSVSGQARGEPQHF
TRBJ2-7 | NA | TRBV15 | NA | TGTGCCACCAGCAGTGTTCGTGGGGGCGAGCAGTACTTC | CATSSVRGGEQYF
TRBJ2-2 | NA | TRBV12-5 | TRBD1 | TGTGCTAGTGCCGTACAGGGGGTCGGCGGGGAGCTGTTTTTT | CASAVQGVGGELFF
TRBJ1-1 | few | TRBV18 | NA | TGTGCCAGCTCACCACCAATGAACACTGAAGCTTTCTTT | CASSPPMNTEAFF
TRBJ2-7 | NA | TRBV2 | NA | TGTGCCAGCAGTTTACAGGGGGAGGGCCTCTACGAGCAGTACTTC | CASSLQGEGLYEQYF
TRBJ1-6 | NA | TRBV30 | NA | TGTGCCTGGACAGGGCAGCTTCTTAATTCACCCCTCCACTTT | CAWTGQLLNSPLHF
TRBJ2-3 | NA | TRBV27 | NA | TGTGCCAGCAGTATCCGGGACGGCACAGATACGCAGTATTTT | CASSIRDGTDTQYF
TRBJ2-7 | NA | TRBV27 | NA | TGTGCCAGCAGTTGGGGGGCCTCCTACGAGCAGTACTTC | CASSWGASYEQYF
TRBJ2-5 | NA | TRBV7-9 | TRBD2 | TGTGCCAGCAGCTTAAGGACTAGCGGAGACAACCTGCAAGAGACCCAGTACTTC | CASSLRTSGDNLQETQYF
TRBJ1-5 | few | TRBV7-8 | TRBD1 | TGTGCCAGCAGCTCCCGGACAGGGAAAGGAAGTCAGCCCCAGCATTTT | CASSSRTGKGSQPQHF
TRBJ1-1 | many | TRBV10-1 | NA | TGCGCCAGTAGCCGGGGGACTGAAGCTTTCTTT | CASSRGTEAFF
TRBJ2-5 | NA | TRBV7-8 | TRBD2 | TGTGCCAGCACACGATCCGGGACTAGCGGGAGTTGGGAGACCCAGTACTTC | CASTRSGTSGSWETQYF
TRBJ2-3 | NA | TRBV15 | TRBD2 | TGTGCCACCAGCAGCCTCTCAGCGGGAGGCACAGATACGCAGTATTTT | CATSSLSAGGTDTQYF
TRBJ1-3 | few | TRBV19 | TRBD1 | TGTGCCAGTAGTGTTACAGGGGCCGGAAACACCATATATTTT | CASSVTGAGNTIYF
TRBJ1-2 | NA | TRBV6-5 | NA | TGTGCCTCAAATGGGGGCTCCGCAGGCTATGGCTACACCTTC | CASNGGSAGYGYTF
TRBJ1-4 | few | TRBV4-3 | NA | TGCGCCAGCAGCCAGACGAACTTAGGGCGGTTTAATGAAAAACTGTTTTTT | CASSQTNLGRFNEKLFF
TRBJ1-6 | NA | TRBV4-1 | NA | TGCGCCAGCAGCCTGGGTCAGGGAGGCATTAGATCACCCCTCCACTTT | CASSLGQGGIRSPLHF
TRBJ2-7 | NA | TRBV6-1 | TRBD1 | TGTGCCAGCAGGCGGACAGGGGGCGTCAGGTACTTC | CASRRTGGVRYF
TRBJ2-1 | NA | TRBV4-1 | NA | TGCGCCAGCAGGCGCAACTTGGGTGATGAGCAGTTCTTC | CASRRNLGDEQFF
TRBJ2-2 | NA | TRBV2 | NA | TGTGCCAGCAGTGACAGGGGTACGAACACCGGGGAGCTGTTTTTT | CASSDRGTNTGELFF
TRBJ2-3 | NA | TRBV5-1 | TRBD1 | TGCGCCAGCAGCTTGGAGGGGGCCGTGGCAGATACGCAGTATTTT | CASSLEGAVADTQYF
TRBJ2-7 | NA | TRBV10-3 | TRBD2 | TGTGCCATCAGTAGCGTGCCTAGCGGGGTCTCCTACGAGCAGTACTTC | CAISSVPSGVSYEQYF
TRBJ2-5 | NA | TRBV7-2 | TRBD2 | TGTGCCAGCAGCCTGCCGGGACTAGCGGGGGGCTTAAAAGAGACCCAGTACTTC | CASSLPGLAGGLKETQYF
TRBJ1-1 | NA | TRBV10-2 | TRBD1 | TGCGCCAGCAGTGAGCCGGGGACAGGGGCTGAAGCTTTCTTT | CASSEPGTGAEAFF
TRBJ2-1 | NA | TRBV2 | TRBD2 | TGTGCCAGCAGAGCGACTAGCGGCCACTACAATGAGCAGTTCTTC | CASRATSGHYNEQFF
TRBJ2-7 | NA | TRBV27 | NA | TGTGCCAGCAGTTTGCAGGGCTCCTACGAGCAGTACTTC | CASSLQGSYEQYF
TRBJ1-1 | few | TRBV19 | NA | TGTGCCAGTAGTATTAGGGAGGCCCTTGAAGCTTTCTTT | CASSIREALEAFF
TRBJ2-5 | NA | TRBV7-2 | TRBD2 | TGTGCCAGCGGCGCGCTTGGGCGGGGGTTTGGAGAGACCCAGTACTTC | CASGALGRGFGETQYF
TRBJ1-1 | NA | TRBV11-1 | NA | TGTGCCAGCAGCATTACAGGGTCGAGCACTGAAGCTTTCTTT | CASSITGSSTEAFF
TRBJ1-6 | NA | TRBV6-5 | TRBD1 | TGTGCCAGCACCAAGGGACAGGGGAATTCACCCCTCCACTTT | CASTKGQGNSPLHF
TRBJ1-2 | NA | TRBV6-5 | NA | TGTGCCAGCAGACGCGACACGATTAACTATGGCTACACCTTC | CASRRDTINYGYTF
TRBJ1-1 | NA | TRBV15 | NA | TGTGCCACCAGCAGAGTTGGTGGGGCGATGAACACTGAAGCTTTCTTT | CATSRVGGAMNTEAFF
TRBJ1-6 | NA | TRBV5-6 | NA | TGTGCCAGCAGTTCACAGGGAGGCTATAATTCACCCCTCCACTTT | CASSSQGGYNSPLHF
TRBJ1-2 | NA | TRBV7-9 | NA | TGTGCCAGCAGCTTAGCAGGGGCAGGGTCATATGGCTACACCTTC | CASSLAGAGSYGYTF
TRBJ2-1 | NA | TRBV30 | NA | TGTGCCTGGAGTGTCGATAGGCTTTCGAGCTCCTACAATGAGCAGTTCTTC | CAWSVDRLSSSYNEQFF
TRBJ1-2 | NA | TRBV12-5 | NA | TGTGCTAGTTCGACGGATAACTATGGCTACACCTTC | CASSTDNYGYTF
TRBJ1-1 | NA | TRBV27 | NA | TGTGCCAGCAGTTTAAAGGGTCGGAACACTGAAGCTTTCTTT | CASSLKGRNTEAFF
TRBJ1-2 | once | TRBV7-3 | NA | TGTGCCAGCAGCCCCCAAGTGGGAGCTAACTATGGCTACACCTTC | CASSPQVGANYGYTF
TRBJ1-5 | NA | TRBV11-2 | NA | TGTGCCAGCAGCTTTCTAACAGCCATTGATCAGCCCCAGCATTTT | CASSFLTAIDQPQHF
TRBJ1-2 | NA | TRBV2 | TRBD1 | TGTGCCAGCAGTGGACGGGACAGGCGCTATGGCTACACCTTC | CASSGRDRRYGYTF